Presented here are 17 T cell receptor beta chains from one specimen sequenced in a study of tumor-infiltrating lymphocytes in oesophageal squamous cell carcinoma. TCRdb redid the calling of the PCR reads with MiXCR, one entry per CDR3 protein. The repertoire holds approximately 14,000 distinct CDR3 sequences, with approximately 50% as singletons. Sequencing was performed on esophageal tumor tissue. Every receptor here comes from a male donor with esophageal squamous cell carcinoma.

This clonotype was counted at least ten times. The chain carries TRBV6-1 and TRBJ2-7; D not resolved. Germline assignment: CDR1 MNHNS and CDR2 SASEGT. V lost 4 bases to trimming and J lost 0 bases, with 13 bases between them. The CDR3 consists of 15 residues. CDR3 amino acids: CASSVERSSSYEQYF. The CDR3 nucleotides read TGTGCCAGCAGTGTAGAGCGATCAAGCTCCTACGAGCAGTACTTC.

The chain has TRBV7-2 and TRBJ2-3; 10 bases are shared with TRBD1. CDR1 SGHTA and CDR2 FQGNSA come from the germline V gene. V was pared by 6 bases and J by 11 bases, with 11 bases of the junction left unmatched. The CDR3 length is 14 residues. The CDR3 protein is CASRIRDRGGEQYF. The CDR3 bases are TGTGCCAGCAGGATTCGGGACAGGGGTGGCGAGCAGTATTTT.

The chain joins TRBV7-9 to TRBJ1-5; 8 bases map to TRBD1. This CDR3 is 14 amino acids long. Germline-derived CDR1 and CDR2 are SEHNR and FQNEAQ (reference sequence). V dropped 3 bases and J dropped 6; count of bases not matched to a gene: 4. CDR3 in amino acids: CASSFFDRGQPQHF. CDR3 nucleotide sequence: TGTGCCAGCAGCTTTTTCGACAGGGGTCAGCCCCAGCATTTT.

This clonotype is labeled medium-sized (0.01 to 0.1%). This chain uses TRBV6-1 with TRBJ2-7; 8 nucleotides line up with TRBD1. CDR1 MNHNS and CDR2 SASEGT come from the germline V gene. After removal of 3 bases from V and 1 base from J, the junction contained 8 bases not matched to a gene. The CDR3 is 16 amino acids. The CDR3 region is CASSDYWTGTSYEQYF. The CDR3 region has the DNA TGTGCCAGCAGTGATTATTGGACAGGGACGTCCTACGAGCAGTACTTC.

This clonotype was counted at least ten times. V and J are TRBV11-2 and TRBJ2-7; D gene ambiguous. Germline V gene sequence: CDR1 SGHAT, CDR2 FQNNGV. The CDR3 consists of 14 residues. The V end lost 1 base, the J end lost 0 bases, and 7 bases lay between the germline ends. CDR3 DNA sequence: TGTGCCAGCAGCTTAGCCGCAGTCTCCTACGAGCAGTACTTC. Residues: CASSLAAVSYEQYF. Using reference TRBV11-2 and TRBJ2-7 for the parts outside the CDR3, the full variable domain is EAGVAQSPRYKIIEKRQSVAFWCNPISGHATLYWYQQILGQGPKLLIQFQNNGVVDDSQLPKDRFSAERLKGVDSTLKIQPAKLEDSAVYLCASSLAAVSYEQYFGPGTRLTVT.

This clonotype was counted ten times or more. V usage is TRBV19 and J usage is TRBJ2-4; D may be TRBD1 or TRBD2 (5 bases each). Germline V gene sequence: CDR1 LNHDA, CDR2 SQIVND (reference sequence). Trimming took 5 bases from V and 9 from J, leaving 17 bases between them. The length of the CDR3 is 14 residues. The CDR3 DNA sequence: TGTGCCAGTAGTGCCGGGACGTGGTTGTCCATTCAGTACTTC. It encodes CASSAGTWLSIQYF.

This clonotype occurred many times. The chain links TRBV7-9 to TRBJ2-1; 8 bases match TRBD1. The closer fit of TRBJ2-7 to the DNA end suggests the J call may be wrong. Germline loops: CDR1 SEHNR, CDR2 FQNEAQ (reference sequence). This CDR3 spans 16 amino acids. The CDR3 protein is CASSSRQGSSYNEQYF. The CDR3 DNA follows: TGTGCCAGCAGCTCCCGACAGGGGAGTTCCTACAATGAGCAGTACTTC.

This sequence joins TRBV7-2 and TRBJ2-1; 11 nucleotides line up with TRBD2. The J call may be incorrect, as the DNA end agrees better with TRBJ2-7. CDR3 length equals 15 residues. Germline V gene data show CDR1 as SGHTA and CDR2 as FQGNSA. CDR3 nucleotide sequence: TGTGCCAGCAGCTCTACTAGCGGGAGTCCCTACGAGCAGTACTTC. Residues: CASSSTSGSPYEQYF.

Many counts were recorded for this clonotype. Given a much more abundant clone one base away, this may be a read error. This chain joins TRBV27 and TRBJ2-5; D may correspond to TRBD1 or TRBD2 (5 bases each). The CDR3 has 13 amino acids. V dropped 5 bases and J dropped 11 bases, with 18 bases sitting between them. Germline V lookup: CDR1 MNHEY, CDR2 SMNVEV (reference sequence). The CDR3 DNA reads as TGTGCCAGCAGTCCGGGACCTGGGGGTGAGCAGTACTTC. Its translation: CASSPGPGGEQYF.

This clonotype came up many times. This chain joins TRBV19 and TRBJ2-7, with D hard to call. The CDR3 is 14 residues long. Germline V gene lookup returns CDR1 LNHDA and CDR2 SQIVND (reference sequence). V lost 2 bases to trimming and J lost 1 base, with 9 bases between them. DNA for the CDR3: TGTGCCAGTAGTATAAACAGAAATTCCTACGAGCAGTACTTC. As protein: CASSINRNSYEQYF.

This clonotype ranks as medium-sized. The V gene is TRBV7-8, the J gene TRBJ2-7; the D is unclear. Trimming left V 6 bases short and J 1 base short, with 10 bases between. The CDR3 has 13 residues. Germline CDR1 is SGHVS and CDR2 is FQNEAQ. The CDR3, as DNA: TGTGCCAGCAGTGGCCTTCTTTCCTACGAGCAGTACTTC. Its translation is CASSGLLSYEQYF.

The CDR3 DNA is TGCAGCGTTCGCGGCAGGGGAGAGACCCAGTACTTC. This translates into CSVRGRGETQYF. The chain is built from TRBV29-1 and TRBJ2-5; D perhaps matches TRBD1 (6 bases). V was trimmed by 5 bases and J by 4 bases, leaving 11 bases between them. Germline values: CDR1 SQVTM, CDR2 ANQGSEA. The CDR3 is 12 residues long.

This clonotype was seen only once. The chain has TRBV11-2 and TRBJ2-1, with D perhaps matching TRBD1 (6 bases). Judging by the DNA end, TRBJ2-5 fits better; the J call may be wrong. Germline values: CDR1 SGHAT, CDR2 FQNNGV. The CDR3 loop spans 14 amino acids. The CDR3 sequence: CASSRRGFGETQYF. CDR3 sequence (DNA): TGTGCCAGCAGCCGCAGGGGATTTGGAGAGACCCAGTACTTC.

The DNA for the CDR3 is TGTGCCAGCAGCTTAGCGGGGACTTTCTACGAGCAGTACTTC. Translation gives CASSLAGTFYEQYF. The J gene is TRBJ2-1, the V gene TRBV7-9, with D tentatively TRBD2 (6 bases). Near its end, the DNA agrees better with TRBJ2-7, so the J call may be wrong. Germline CDR1 is SEHNR and CDR2 is FQNEAQ (reference sequence). This CDR3 is 14 amino acids long.

This clonotype was recorded once. The chain combines TRBV7-3 with TRBJ2-1; 9 bases fit TRBD2. The CDR3 consists of 17 residues. Germline V gene sequence: CDR1 SGHTA, CDR2 FQGTGA. V trimming: 2 bases; J trimming: 1 base; junction bases outside the gene matches: 6. CDR3 coding DNA: TGTGCCAGCAGCTTAGCGGGGGGGCCTATTTCCTACAATGAGCAGTTCTTC. The encoded protein is CASSLAGGPISYNEQFF.

The sample holds many counts of this clonotype. The chain carries TRBV12-3 or TRBV12-4 and TRBJ2-5, with D tentatively TRBD2 (5 bases). The DNA end lines up better with TRBJ2-7; the J call may be wrong. CDR3 length: 14 amino acids. CDR3 sequence reads: CASSLATAGYEQYF. The CDR3 DNA reads as TGTGCCAGCAGTTTAGCGACCGCGGGCTACGAGCAGTACTTC.

For this clonotype: With a much larger clone just one base away, this may be a read error. This chain connects TRBV7-9 to TRBJ2-6, with D possibly called TRBD1 or TRBD2 (5 bases each). The J call could be wrong; TRBJ2-7 is a better fit for the DNA end. The CDR3 has 13 residues. In germline, CDR1 is SEHNR, CDR2 FQNEAQ (reference sequence). Here the CDR3 DNA reads TGTGCCAGCAGCTTAGGGGGGTGGGGTGAGCAGTACTTC. Its translation: CASSLGGWGEQYF.